This is a list of T cell receptor beta chains from one sample in a study of T-cell reconstitution after alpha-beta-depleted transplantation in children. TCRdb re-derived calls from the PCR reads in MiXCR, one entry per CDR3 protein. There are more than 200,000 distinct CDR3 sequences in the sample; roughly 24% occur only once, and 2.6% lies in the top ten. The source material was PBMCs, sampled before TCRalphabeta/CD19-depleted stem cell transplant. Source of these receptors: a girl aged 2 to 10 with Fanconi anemia, due to receive a stem cell transplant. Both conserved end residues are trimmed from each CDR3. The D gene is left open where the match is weak.

D | V | CDR3
TRBD2 | TRBV6-5 | ASSYPRASGFSGANVLT
NA | TRBV6-1 | ASSEETPAYSPLH
NA | TRBV5-1 | ASSLVQLPSTDTQY
NA | TRBV6-5 | ASRLRGYGYT
TRBD1 | TRBV20-1 | SANDRDDDYGYT
TRBD2 | TRBV25-1 | ASSEGTIYNEQF
NA | TRBV6-1 | ASSVMEEQY
TRBD2 | TRBV5-1 | ASSLAGGRTARQETQY
NA | TRBV7-2 | ASSLFGEVTYEQY
NA | TRBV20-1 | SARTGSGGEKLF
TRBD2 | TRBV20-1 | SAPGLAGPYEQY
NA | TRBV6-5 | AVGLEIETQY
NA | TRBV20-1 | SAPPWHRNEQF
NA | TRBV20-1 | SAREGAYNEQF
NA | TRBV29-1 | SVEWRPTDTQY